This is a list of T cell receptor beta chains from one sample in a study of PD-L1 blockade in urothelial cancer. The assay was immunoSEQ multiplex PCR, and TCRdb's table has in-frame clones only and misses some. This table holds around 100,000 clones, roughly 87% found once. The starting material was PBMCs, obtained around atezolizumab (anti-PD-L1) treatment. The receptors here all came from a man between 60 and 75 years old with urothelial cancer. Both conserved end residues are part of each CDR3. The order of the fields is D gene, V gene, J gene, clone size, CDR3 DNA, CDR3 protein. D genes are given only for firm matches. The size of a clone is reported for some rows only, either as once, few or many, or as a class for expanded clones.

D: TRBD1; V: TRBV5-1; J: TRBJ2-3; size: NA; DNA: TGCGCCAGCAGCTCTGGACAGGGGACAACAGATACGCAGTATTTT; CDR3: CASSSGQGTTDTQYF
D: NA; V: TRBV20-1; J: TRBJ1-1; size: NA; DNA: TGCAGTGCAAAGCGGAGTACTGAAGCTTTCTTT; CDR3: CSAKRSTEAFF
D: NA; V: TRBV7-8; J: TRBJ2-7; size: once; DNA: TGTGCCAGCAGCTTCGAGGGACTCTCCTACGAGCAGTACTTC; CDR3: CASSFEGLSYEQYF
D: TRBD1; V: TRBV30; J: TRBJ2-7; size: NA; DNA: TGTGCCTGGAGCAAGGACAGGGGCCACGAGCAGTACTTC; CDR3: CAWSKDRGHEQYF
D: TRBD1; V: TRBV5-4; J: TRBJ2-1; size: NA; DNA: TGTGCCAGCAGCCATGGGACAGGGCGAGGCAATGAGCAGTTCTTC; CDR3: CASSHGTGRGNEQFF
D: NA; V: TRBV14; J: TRBJ1-1; size: NA; DNA: TGTGCCAGCAGCCAAGCCTGGAAGGAGACTTTCTTT; CDR3: CASSQAWKETFF
D: TRBD1; V: TRBV10-2; J: TRBJ1-4; size: NA; DNA: TGCGCCAGCAGAGAACCGGGACAGGGCCCGAATGAAAAACTGTTTTTT; CDR3: CASREPGQGPNEKLFF
D: NA; V: TRBV7-3; J: TRBJ2-5; size: NA; DNA: TGTGCCAGCAGCTTAACGGGGGGCGGGGGCCCTCAAGAGACCCAGTACTTC; CDR3: CASSLTGGGGPQETQYF
D: NA; V: TRBV9; J: TRBJ1-2; size: NA; DNA: TGTGCCAGCAGCGTATTGAGATCAGGGTCGGATGGCTACACCTTC; CDR3: CASSVLRSGSDGYTF
D: TRBD1; V: TRBV9; J: TRBJ1-2; size: once; DNA: TGTGCCAGCAGCGCCCCCCCATCGGACAGGGTTCGGTATGGCTACACCTTC; CDR3: CASSAPPSDRVRYGYTF
D: TRBD2; V: TRBV19; J: TRBJ2-7; size: NA; DNA: TGTGCCAGTAGTATTTCCGGGGGGGATTACGAGCAGTACTTC; CDR3: CASSISGGDYEQYF
D: NA; V: TRBV29-1; J: TRBJ2-7; size: NA; DNA: TGCAGCGTTGATACCAGGGGTCGCGAGCAGTACTTC; CDR3: CSVDTRGREQYF
D: NA; V: TRBV28; J: TRBJ1-5; size: NA; DNA: TGTGCCAGCAGCCGGGGGTGGGAGCCCCAGCATTTT; CDR3: CASSRGWEPQHF
D: TRBD1; V: TRBV6-5; J: TRBJ2-7; size: once; DNA: TGTGCCAGCAGTTACTCCCGGGACAGCTCCTACGAGCAGTACTTC; CDR3: CASSYSRDSSYEQYF
D: TRBD1; V: TRBV29-1; J: TRBJ1-6; size: NA; DNA: TGCAGCGTTCAGGAGGGGGCAACGGATTCACCCCTCCACTTT; CDR3: CSVQEGATDSPLHF
D: NA; V: TRBV7-8; J: TRBJ2-7; size: NA; DNA: TGTGCCAGCAGCTTAGTTCGCTTGAGTGGCGAGCAGTACTTC; CDR3: CASSLVRLSGEQYF
D: NA; V: TRBV6-1; J: TRBJ1-5; size: NA; DNA: TGTGCCAGCAGTTGGACAGCCGATAGCAATCAGCCCCAGCATTTT; CDR3: CASSWTADSNQPQHF